The clone carrying this TCR beta chain was detected only once. The data originate from a study of blood T cell repertoires in COVID-19. V was pared by 7 bases and J by 2 bases, with 6 bases of the junction left unmatched. Germline values: CDR1 MNHEY, CDR2 SVGAGI. This CDR3 region has 15 residues. The assay was immunoSEQ multiplex PCR, and TCRdb's table has in-frame clones only and misses some. The table shows around 100,000 clones, with 80% occurring only once. The V gene is TRBV6-5, the J gene TRBJ1-5; TRBD1 matches at 9 bases. Sequenced input: peripheral blood. The receptor was isolated from a woman in her 70s with acute or convalescent COVID-19. CDR3 DNA: TGTGCCAGCACCGACAGGGGGATCGGCAATCAGCCCCAGCATTTT. Translation gives CASTDRGIGNQPQHF.